This T cell receptor (beta chain) derives from a study of cytomegalovirus exposure and HLA in healthy donors. For the study at large: Samples from HLA-typed donors yielded 65 million to 85 million unique TCRs in an early data release.

General study findings and limits: Later findings reportedly placed an Asian-associated ancestry cluster below the approximately 670-donor mean for N-insertions.

The PCR was carried out with 60 Vbeta primers and 13 Jbeta primers. Original processing notes: It was a later analysis that counted roughly 80 million unique TCR beta chains, of which some 9.9 million were shared. The method was immunoSEQ multiplex PCR; TCRdb's version includes in-frame clones alone and lacks a portion of them. V, J and clone size are those of that table, while D and trimming were read from the DNA. Of around 150,000 clones detected, 55% to 80% appear once; the ten largest clones hold 7% to 8.5%. A note on this clone: Antigen: not known.

V dropped 3 bases and J dropped 0 bases, with 8 bases sitting between them. The CDR3 is 14 amino acids. The donors, nominally healthy at sampling, likely had unrecorded immune exposures. This clonotype originated in a woman aged 55-70 years in good health and CMV-seropositive. Specimen: PBMCs. This chain links TRBV23-1 with TRBJ1-2; possible D gene TRBD1, 5 bases. TRBV23-1 is classed as an ORF, of uncertain function. The CDR3 spells CASSQRQTNYGYTF. The CDR3 DNA reads TGCGCCAGCAGTCAGAGACAGACTAACTATGGCTACACCTTC.